This record concerns one TCR beta chain sequence. The data derive from a study of blood T cell repertoires in COVID-19. Overall study context: Samples representing acute and convalescent COVID-19 were sourced from the United States, Italy and Spain.

In the original processing: By means of reference gene primer amplification, nucleated cell counts were estimated. Here immunoSEQ multiplex PCR was the method, and the copy in TCRdb shows in-frame clones only, minus some. D and trimming come from the DNA, and the V and J calls and clone size come from that table. The sample includes more than 45,000 clones, 70% to 85% of them seen just once. The origin of this receptor is a human donor in a cohort sampled during active COVID-19. Material: peripheral blood.

CDR3 sequence reads: CASSLGPRLDTEAFF. CDR3 nucleotides: TGTGCCAGCAGCTTAGGCCCCAGGCTGGACACTGAAGCTTTCTTT. The gene calls are TRBV7-9 and TRBJ1-1; D not resolved. CDR1 and CDR2 (germline): SEHNR, FQNEAQ (reference sequence). The CDR3 is 15 amino acids. V was trimmed by 1 base and J by 3 bases, leaving 12 bases between them.